The rows below give T cell receptor beta chains drawn from one sample of a study of T cell changes during pregnancy in multiple sclerosis. The protocol was immunoSEQ multiplex PCR, while the TCRdb copy is restricted to in-frame clones and leaves out a portion. Of roughly 100,000 clones in the sample, around 93% were seen once. Material: peripheral blood, obtained after pregnancy. These receptors came from a female donor with multiple sclerosis, enrolled in a pregnancy study. Each CDR3 is given with its conserved first and last residue.

v_call cdr3_aa
TRBV11-1 CASSLRETGELFF
TRBV6-1 CASLDRMNTEAFF
TRBV28 CASSPSGTYEQYF
TRBV15 CATSSRLAGRVDTQYF
TRBV9 CASSVEDRGASHYGYTF
TRBV4-1 CASSQGTSGGLRETQYF
TRBV6-6 CASSPRLAGAETQYF
TRBV9 CASSSSKTGSSYNEQFF
TRBV4-2 CASSPHGLEVTGELFF
TRBV28 CASSLTLGGGTGELFF
TRBV25-1 CASSDLYGYTF
TRBV6-6 CASSPQRGGGDEQFF
TRBV5-1 CASSFDRTYEQYF
TRBV10-1 CASRGQPNQPQHF
TRBV19 CASSMGTVNTEAFF
TRBV18 CASYDRDLKGEQFF